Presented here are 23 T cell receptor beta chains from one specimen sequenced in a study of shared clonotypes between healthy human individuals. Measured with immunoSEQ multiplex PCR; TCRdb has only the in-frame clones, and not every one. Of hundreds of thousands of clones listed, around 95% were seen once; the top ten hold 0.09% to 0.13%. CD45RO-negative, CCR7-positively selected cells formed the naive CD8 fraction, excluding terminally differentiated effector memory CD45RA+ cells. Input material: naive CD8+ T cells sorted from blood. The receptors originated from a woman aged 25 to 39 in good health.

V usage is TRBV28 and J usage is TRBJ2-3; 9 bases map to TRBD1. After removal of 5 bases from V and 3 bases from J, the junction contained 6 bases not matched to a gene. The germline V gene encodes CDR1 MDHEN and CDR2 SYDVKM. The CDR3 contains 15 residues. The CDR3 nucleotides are TGTGCCAGCAGTACCGGGACAGGGATAACAGATACGCAGTATTTT. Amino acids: CASSTGTGITDTQYF.

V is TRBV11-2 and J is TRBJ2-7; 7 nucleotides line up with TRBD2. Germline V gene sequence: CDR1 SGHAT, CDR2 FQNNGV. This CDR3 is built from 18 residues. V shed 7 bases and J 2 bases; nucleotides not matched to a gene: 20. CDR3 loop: CASTRNPGKSGIAYEQYF. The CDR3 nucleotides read TGTGCCAGCACCCGAAATCCGGGGAAGAGCGGGATCGCCTACGAGCAGTACTTC.

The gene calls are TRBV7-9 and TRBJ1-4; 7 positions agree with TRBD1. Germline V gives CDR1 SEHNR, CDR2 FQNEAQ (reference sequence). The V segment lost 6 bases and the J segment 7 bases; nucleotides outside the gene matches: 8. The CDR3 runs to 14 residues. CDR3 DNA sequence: TGTGCCAGCAGTCCGACAGGGAATGGTGAAAAACTGTTTTTT. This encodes CASSPTGNGEKLFF.

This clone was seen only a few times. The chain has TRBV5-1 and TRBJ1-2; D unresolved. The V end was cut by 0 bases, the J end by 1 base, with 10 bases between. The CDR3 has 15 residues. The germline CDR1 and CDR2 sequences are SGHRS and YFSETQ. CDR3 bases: TGCGCCAGCAGCTTGGAACAGCCTCTTAACTATGGCTACACCTTC. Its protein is CASSLEQPLNYGYTF.

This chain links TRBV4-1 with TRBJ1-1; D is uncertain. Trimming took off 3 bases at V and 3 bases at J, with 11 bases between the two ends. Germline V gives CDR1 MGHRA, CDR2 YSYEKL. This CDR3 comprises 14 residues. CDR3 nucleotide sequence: TGCGCCAGCAGCCATACGGGAGAGTACACTGAAGCTTTCTTT. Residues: CASSHTGEYTEAFF.

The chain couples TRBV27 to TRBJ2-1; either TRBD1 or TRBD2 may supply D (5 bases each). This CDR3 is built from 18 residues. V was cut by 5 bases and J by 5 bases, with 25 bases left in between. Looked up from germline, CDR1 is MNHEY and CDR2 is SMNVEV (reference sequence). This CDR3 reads CASSTQDFRIRNHNEQFF. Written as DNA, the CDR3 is TGTGCCAGCAGTACACAGGACTTCAGGATCAGGAACCACAATGAGCAGTTCTTC.

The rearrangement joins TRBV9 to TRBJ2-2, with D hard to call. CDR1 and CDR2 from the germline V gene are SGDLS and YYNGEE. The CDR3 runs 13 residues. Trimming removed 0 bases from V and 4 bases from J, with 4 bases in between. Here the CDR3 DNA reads TGTGCCAGCAGCGTAGGGAGCACCGGGGAGCTGTTTTTT. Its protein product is CASSVGSTGELFF.

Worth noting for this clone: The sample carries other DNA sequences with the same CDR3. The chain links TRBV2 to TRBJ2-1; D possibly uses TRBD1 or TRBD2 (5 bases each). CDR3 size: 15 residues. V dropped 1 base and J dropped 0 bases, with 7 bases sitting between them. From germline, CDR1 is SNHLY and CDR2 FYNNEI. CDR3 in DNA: TGTGCCAGCAGTGAAGGAGGGGTCTCCTACAATGAGCAGTTCTTC. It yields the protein CASSEGGVSYNEQFF.

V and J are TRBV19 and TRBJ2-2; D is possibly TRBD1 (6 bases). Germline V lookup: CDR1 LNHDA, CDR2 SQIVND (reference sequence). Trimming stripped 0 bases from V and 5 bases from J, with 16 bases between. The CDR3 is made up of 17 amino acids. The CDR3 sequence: CASSIDLQGFLTGELFF. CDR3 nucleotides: TGTGCCAGTAGTATAGATCTTCAGGGGTTTTTAACCGGGGAGCTGTTTTTT.

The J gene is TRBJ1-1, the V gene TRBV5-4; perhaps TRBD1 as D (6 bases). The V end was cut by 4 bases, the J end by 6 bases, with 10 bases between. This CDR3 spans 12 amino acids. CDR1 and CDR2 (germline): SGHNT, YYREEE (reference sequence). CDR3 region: CASSLGGPEAFF. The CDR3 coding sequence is TGTGCCAGCAGCCTTGGGGGGCCTGAAGCTTTCTTT.

The CDR3 loop is CASSFGTGTYEQYF. CDR3 coding DNA: TGTGCCAGCAGCTTCGGGACAGGCACCTACGAGCAGTACTTC. This rearrangement joins TRBV7-9 to TRBJ2-7; 8 bases agree with TRBD1. After removal of 3 bases from V and 2 bases from J, the junction contained 3 bases not matched to a gene. In germline, CDR1 is SEHNR, CDR2 FQNEAQ (reference sequence). CDR3 length: 14 amino acids.

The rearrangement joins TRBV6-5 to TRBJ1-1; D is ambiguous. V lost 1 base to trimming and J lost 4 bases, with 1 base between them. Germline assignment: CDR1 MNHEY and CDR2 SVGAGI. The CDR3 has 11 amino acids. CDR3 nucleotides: TGTGCCAGCAGTTACTTCACTGAAGCTTTCTTT. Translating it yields CASSYFTEAFF.

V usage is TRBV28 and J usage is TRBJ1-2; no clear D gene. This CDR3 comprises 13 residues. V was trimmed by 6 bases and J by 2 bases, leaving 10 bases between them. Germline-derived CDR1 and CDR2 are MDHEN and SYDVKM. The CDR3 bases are TGTGCCAGCAGGCGCTCGGAGAACTATGGCTACACCTTC. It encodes CASRRSENYGYTF.

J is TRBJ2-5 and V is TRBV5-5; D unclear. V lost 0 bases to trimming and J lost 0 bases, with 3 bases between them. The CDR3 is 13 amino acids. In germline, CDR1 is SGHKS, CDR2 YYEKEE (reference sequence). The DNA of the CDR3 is TGTGCCAGCAGCTTGGTTAACCAAGAGACCCAGTACTTC. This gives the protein CASSLVNQETQYF.

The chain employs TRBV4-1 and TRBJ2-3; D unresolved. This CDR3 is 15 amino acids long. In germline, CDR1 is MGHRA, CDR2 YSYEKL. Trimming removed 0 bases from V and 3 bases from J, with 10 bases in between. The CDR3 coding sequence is TGCGCCAGCAGCCAAGATACCGGCATTACAGATACGCAGTATTTT. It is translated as CASSQDTGITDTQYF.

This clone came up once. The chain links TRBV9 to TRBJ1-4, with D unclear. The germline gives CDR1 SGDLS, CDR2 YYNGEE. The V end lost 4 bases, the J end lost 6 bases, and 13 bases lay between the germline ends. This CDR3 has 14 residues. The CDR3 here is CASSLQGPDEKLFF. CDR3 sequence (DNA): TGTGCCAGCAGCCTCCAAGGCCCGGATGAAAAACTGTTTTTT.

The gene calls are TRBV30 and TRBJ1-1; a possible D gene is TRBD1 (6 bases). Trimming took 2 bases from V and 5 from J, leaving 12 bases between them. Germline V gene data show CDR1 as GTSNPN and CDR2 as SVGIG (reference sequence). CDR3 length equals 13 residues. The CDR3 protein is CAWSIGGGTEAFF. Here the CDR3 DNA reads TGTGCCTGGAGTATAGGGGGGGGGACTGAAGCTTTCTTT. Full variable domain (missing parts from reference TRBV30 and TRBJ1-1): SQTIHQWPATLVQPVGSPLSLECTVEGTSNPNLYWYRQAAGRGLQLLFYSVGIGQISSEVPQNLSASRPQDRQFILSSKKLLLSDSGFYLCAWSIGGGTEAFFGQGTRLTVV.

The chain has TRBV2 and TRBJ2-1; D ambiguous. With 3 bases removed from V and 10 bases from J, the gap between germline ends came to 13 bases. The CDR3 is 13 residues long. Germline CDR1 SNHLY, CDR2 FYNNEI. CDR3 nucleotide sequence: TGTGCCAGCAGTGACCCCGCCTTGGGAGAGCAGTTCTTC. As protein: CASSDPALGEQFF.

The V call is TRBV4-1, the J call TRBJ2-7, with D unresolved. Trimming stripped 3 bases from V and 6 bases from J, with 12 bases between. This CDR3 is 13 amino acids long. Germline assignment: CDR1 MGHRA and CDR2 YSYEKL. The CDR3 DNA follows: TGCGCCAGCAGCCACCCTCTCGTCCCCGAGCAGTACTTC. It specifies CASSHPLVPEQYF.

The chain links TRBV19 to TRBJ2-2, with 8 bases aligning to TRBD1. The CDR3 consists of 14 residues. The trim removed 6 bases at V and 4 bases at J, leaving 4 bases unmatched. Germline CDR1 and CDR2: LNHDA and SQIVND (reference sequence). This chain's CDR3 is CASSRQGPTGELFF. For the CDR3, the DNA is TGTGCCAGTAGCAGACAGGGGCCCACCGGGGAGCTGTTTTTT.

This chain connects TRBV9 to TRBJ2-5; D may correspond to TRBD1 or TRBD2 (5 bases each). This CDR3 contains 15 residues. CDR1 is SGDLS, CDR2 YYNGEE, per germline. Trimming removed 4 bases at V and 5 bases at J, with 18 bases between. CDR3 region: CASSLGTGLTETQYF. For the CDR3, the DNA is TGTGCCAGCAGCTTAGGGACCGGCTTAACGGAGACCCAGTACTTC. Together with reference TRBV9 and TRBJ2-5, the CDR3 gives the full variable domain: DSGVTQTPKHLITATGQRVTLRCSPRSGDLSVYWYQQSLDQGLQFLIQYYNGEERAKGNILERFSAQQFPDLHSELNLSSLELGDSALYFCASSLGTGLTETQYFGPGTRLLVL.

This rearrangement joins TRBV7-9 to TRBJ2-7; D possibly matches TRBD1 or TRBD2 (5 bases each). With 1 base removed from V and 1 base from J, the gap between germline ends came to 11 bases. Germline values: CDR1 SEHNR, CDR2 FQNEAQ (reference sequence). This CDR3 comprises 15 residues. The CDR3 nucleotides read TGTGCCAGCAGCTTAGGGGACGGATTATCCTACGAGCAGTACTTC. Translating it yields CASSLGDGLSYEQYF. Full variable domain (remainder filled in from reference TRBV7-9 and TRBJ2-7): DTGVSQNPRHKITKRGQNVTFRCDPISEHNRLYWYRQTLGQGPEFLTYFQNEAQLEKSRLLSDRFSAERPKGSFSTLEIQRTEQGDSAMYLCASSLGDGLSYEQYFGPGTRLTVT.

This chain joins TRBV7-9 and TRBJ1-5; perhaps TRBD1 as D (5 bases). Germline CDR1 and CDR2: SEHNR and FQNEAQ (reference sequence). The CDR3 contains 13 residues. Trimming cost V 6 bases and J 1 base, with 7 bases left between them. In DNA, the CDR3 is TGTGCCAGCAGAGGGGACAGCAATCAGCCCCAGCATTTT. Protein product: CASRGDSNQPQHF.